Presented here are 18 T cell receptor beta chains from one specimen sequenced in a study of long-term antiretroviral therapy in people with HIV (dated 2022 in TCRdb). The immunoSEQ hsTCRB v3.0 assay was used at survey level resolution to sequence the TRB variable region. TCRdb obtained this table from immuneACCESS and retained in-frame rearrangements with V and J assigned. These tables miss some clones; where compared with another copy, unresolved V genes account for less than half of the shortfall, and the remainder is unexplained. This sample comprises around 19,000 clones, around 80% of them detected only once. The ten top clones hold about 14% of the sample. The sequencing used unsorted PBMCs, collected 2.9 years after starting antiretroviral therapy. The receptors shown here come from a woman aged 30 to 39 with HIV.

The rearrangement links TRBV9 to TRBJ2-3; 7 positions agree with TRBD1. Losses at the gene ends were 0 bases for V and 2 bases for J; bases not matched to a gene: 3. CDR3 length equals 15 residues. Germline V gene lookup returns CDR1 SGDLS and CDR2 YYNGEE. CDR3 coding DNA: TGTGCCAGCAGCGTAGTACAGGGGATCACAGATACGCAGTATTTT. It translates to CASSVVQGITDTQYF.

The chain combines TRBV11-2 with TRBJ1-2; 9 bases line up with TRBD1. There are 18 residues in the CDR3. J lost 2 bases, V lost 2 bases, and 12 bases had no gene match. The germline gives CDR1 SGHAT, CDR2 FQNNGV. The CDR3 loop is CASSLFSWDRDGNYGYTF. In nucleotides, the CDR3 is TGTGCCAGCAGCTTATTTTCTTGGGACAGGGATGGGAACTATGGCTACACCTTC.

The chain uses TRBV15 and TRBJ2-2; D gene ambiguous. From germline, CDR1 is LNHNV and CDR2 YYDKDF (reference sequence). V was pared by 9 bases and J by 14 bases, with 25 bases between. The CDR3 loop spans 14 amino acids. The CDR3 loop reads CATGQRVGSGQLFF. CDR3 coding DNA: TGTGCCACAGGCCAAAGGGTCGGGTCAGGTCAACTGTTTTTT.

The chain carries TRBV18 and TRBJ2-5, with D tentatively TRBD1 or TRBD2 (5 bases each). The V gene lost 4 bases and the J gene lost 7 bases, with 16 bases spanning the gap. Germline V lookup: CDR1 KGHSH, CDR2 LQKENI. CDR3 size: 14 residues. DNA for the CDR3: TGTGCCAGCTCACAAACACGGGACGCGACGACCCAGTACTTC. Amino acids: CASSQTRDATTQYF.

J is TRBJ2-7 and V is TRBV5-6; D unresolved. The CDR3 has 11 residues. With 5 bases removed from V and 1 base from J, the gap between germline ends came to 4 bases. Germline lookup yields CDR1 SGHDT and CDR2 YYEEEE. The CDR3 coding sequence is TGTGCCAGCAGTTCGTCCTACGAGCAGTACTTC. It encodes CASSSSYEQYF.

This sequence joins TRBV9 and TRBJ2-3; the D gene is possibly TRBD2 (6 bases). V was cut by 0 bases and J by 10 bases, with 12 bases left in between. Per germline, CDR1 SGDLS and CDR2 YYNGEE. This CDR3 has 13 residues. In DNA, the CDR3 is TGTGCCAGCAGCGTAGGGGAGGCCGGGCCGCAGTATTTT. Translated, it gives CASSVGEAGPQYF.

Only one count was recorded for this clone. CDR3 residues: CASSSTPPGSGANVLTF. CDR3 nucleotides: TGCGCCAGCAGCTCGACTCCGCCAGGAAGTGGGGCCAACGTCCTGACTTTC. The chain joins TRBV5-1 to TRBJ2-6; D is unresolved. Germline CDR1 reads SGHRS; CDR2 reads YFSETQ. With 3 bases removed from V and 3 bases from J, the gap between germline ends came to 16 bases. This CDR3 has 17 residues.

V is TRBV5-6 and J is TRBJ1-2; possible D gene TRBD1, 6 bases. Germline V lookup: CDR1 SGHDT, CDR2 YYEEEE. This CDR3 comprises 13 residues. Trimming removed 4 bases at V and 2 bases at J, with 9 bases between. The CDR3 nucleotides are TGTGCCAGCAGCGGTACAGGGAACTATGGCTACACCTTC. This encodes CASSGTGNYGYTF.

The chain employs TRBV10-3 and TRBJ2-5; D remains unclear. Trimming pared 2 bases from V and 0 bases from J, leaving 10 bases between. The CDR3 extends over 15 amino acids. CDR1 and CDR2 from the germline V gene are ENHRY and SYGVKD. The CDR3 region is CAISESFGHQETQYF. CDR3 DNA sequence: TGTGCCATCAGTGAGAGTTTCGGACACCAAGAGACCCAGTACTTC.

The V call is TRBV2, the J call TRBJ2-2; 8 bases are a match to TRBD2. CDR1 SNHLY and CDR2 FYNNEI come from the germline V gene. The CDR3 runs to 15 residues. After removal of 7 bases from V and 10 bases from J, the junction contained 14 bases not matched to a gene. CDR3 DNA: TGTGCCAGCACTACTAGCGGATCCCCTAGGGAGGAGCTGTTTTTT. This sequence encodes CASTTSGSPREELFF.

The V and J genes are TRBV29-1 and TRBJ2-1; tentatively, D is TRBD1 (6 bases). From germline, CDR1 is SQVTM and CDR2 ANQGSEA. This CDR3 spans 17 amino acids. V was trimmed by 3 bases and J by 3 bases, leaving 21 bases between them. CDR3 bases: TGCAGCGTTGATCCTTTTTCTTACGGGACACACTACAATGAGCAGTTCTTC. Protein: CSVDPFSYGTHYNEQFF.

The rearrangement links TRBV29-1 to TRBJ1-1, with D hard to call. CDR3 length: 13 residues. Trimming removed 7 bases at V and 0 bases at J, with 12 bases between. Germline V gene lookup returns CDR1 SQVTM and CDR2 ANQGSEA. CDR3 loop: CSAHVKMNTEAFF. CDR3 in DNA: TGCAGCGCCCATGTAAAGATGAACACTGAAGCTTTCTTT.

The chain employs TRBV4-1 and TRBJ1-5; D is uncertain. Trimming cost V 1 base and J 2 bases, with 9 bases left between them. Germline assignment: CDR1 MGHRA and CDR2 YSYEKL. The CDR3 extends over 15 amino acids. The CDR3 DNA reads TGCGCCAGCAGCCAAGGTGGTGTGGGCAATCAGCCCCAGCATTTT. Protein product: CASSQGGVGNQPQHF.

This rearrangement joins TRBV5-1 to TRBJ2-1; 7 bases align to TRBD1. The CDR3 sequence is 14 residues long. Germline CDR1 reads SGHRS; CDR2 reads YFSETQ. The V gene end was trimmed by 3 bases and the J gene end by 4 bases; junction bases not matched to a gene: 4. The CDR3 loop reads CASSSPGQYNEQFF. The CDR3 DNA reads as TGCGCCAGCAGCTCCCCGGGACAGTACAATGAGCAGTTCTTC. Full variable domain (outside the CDR3, taken from reference TRBV5-1 and TRBJ2-1): KAGVTQTPRYLIKTRGQQVTLSCSPISGHRSVSWYQQTPGQGLQFLFEYFSETQRNKGNFPGRFSGRQFSNSRSEMNVSTLELGDSALYLCASSSPGQYNEQFFGPGTRLTVL.

In DNA, the CDR3 is TGTGCCAGCAGCTTGGGTGGACTAGCGGGGGGCCTCCAAGAGACCCAGTACTTC. Protein: CASSLGGLAGGLQETQYF. This chain joins TRBV7-2 and TRBJ2-5; 14 nucleotides agree with TRBD2. The V gene's germline CDR1 is SGHTA and CDR2 FQGNSA. The CDR3 consists of 18 residues. Trimming cost V 3 bases and J 1 base; bases outside gene matches: 7.

This chain uses TRBV4-1 with TRBJ1-1; D not resolved. CDR1 is MGHRA, CDR2 YSYEKL, per germline. V was clipped by 0 bases and J by 2 bases, with 7 bases between them. The CDR3 is 14 residues long. In DNA, the CDR3 is TGCGCCAGCAGCCAAGAGGGGTTTAACACTGAAGCTTTCTTT. Translation: CASSQEGFNTEAFF.

This chain links TRBV4-1 with TRBJ2-2, with 12 positions matching TRBD2. CDR1 MGHRA and CDR2 YSYEKL come from the germline V gene. After removal of 0 bases from V and 0 bases from J, the junction contained 2 bases not matched to a gene. The CDR3 is made up of 18 amino acids. CDR3 region: CASSQELAGGPNTGELFF. DNA for the CDR3: TGCGCCAGCAGCCAAGAACTAGCGGGGGGACCGAACACCGGGGAGCTGTTTTTT.

This clone was seen only a few times. The rearrangement uses TRBV12-5 and TRBJ1-6; maybe TRBD1 (6 bases). The CDR3 consists of 12 residues. V was shortened by 5 bases and J by 9 bases, with 8 bases between the two germline ends. Germline-derived CDR1 and CDR2 are LGHNT and FRNRAP. The DNA of the CDR3 is TGTGCTAGTGGTACAGGGCCTTCACCCCTCCACTTT. Residues: CASGTGPSPLHF.